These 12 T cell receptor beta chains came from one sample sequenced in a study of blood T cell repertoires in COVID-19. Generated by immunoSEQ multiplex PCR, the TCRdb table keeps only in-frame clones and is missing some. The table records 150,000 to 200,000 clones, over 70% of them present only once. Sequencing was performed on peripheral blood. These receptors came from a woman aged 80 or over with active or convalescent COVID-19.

The CDR3 region is CASSRGGGADYGYTF. CDR3 DNA: TGCGCCAGCAGCCGGGGCGGGGGAGCAGACTATGGCTACACCTTC. V and J are TRBV5-1 and TRBJ1-2, with a weak D call TRBD1 (5 bases). CDR1 and CDR2 from the germline V gene are SGHRS and YFSETQ. There are 15 residues in the CDR3. Trimming stripped 4 bases from V and 3 bases from J, with 16 bases between. Supplemented by reference TRBV5-1 and TRBJ1-2, the full variable domain reads KAGVTQTPRYLIKTRGQQVTLSCSPISGHRSVSWYQQTPGQGLQFLFEYFSETQRNKGNFPGRFSGRQFSNSRSEMNVSTLELGDSALYLCASSRGGGADYGYTFGSGTRLTVV.

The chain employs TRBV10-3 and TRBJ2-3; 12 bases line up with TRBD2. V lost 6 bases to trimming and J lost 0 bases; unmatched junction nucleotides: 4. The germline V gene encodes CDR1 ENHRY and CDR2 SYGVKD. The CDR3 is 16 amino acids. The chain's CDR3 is CAISRTSGGSTDTQYF. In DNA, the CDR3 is TGTGCCATCAGCCGAACTAGCGGGGGGAGCACAGATACGCAGTATTTT.

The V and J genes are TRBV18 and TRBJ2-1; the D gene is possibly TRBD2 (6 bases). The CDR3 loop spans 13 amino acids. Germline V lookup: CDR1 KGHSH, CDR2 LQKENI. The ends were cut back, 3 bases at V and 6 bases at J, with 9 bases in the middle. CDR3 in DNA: TGTGCCAGCTCACCGCTGACTAGCAATGAGCAGTTCTTC. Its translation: CASSPLTSNEQFF.

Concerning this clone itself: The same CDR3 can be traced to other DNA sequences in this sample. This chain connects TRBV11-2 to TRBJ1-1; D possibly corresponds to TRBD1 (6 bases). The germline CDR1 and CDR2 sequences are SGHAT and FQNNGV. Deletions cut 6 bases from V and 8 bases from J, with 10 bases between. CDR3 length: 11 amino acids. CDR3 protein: CASSSGTEAFF. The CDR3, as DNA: TGTGCCAGCAGTTCCGGGACAGAAGCTTTCTTT. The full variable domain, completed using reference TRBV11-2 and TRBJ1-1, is EAGVAQSPRYKIIEKRQSVAFWCNPISGHATLYWYQQILGQGPKLLIQFQNNGVVDDSQLPKDRFSAERLKGVDSTLKIQPAKLEDSAVYLCASSSGTEAFFGQGTRLTVV.

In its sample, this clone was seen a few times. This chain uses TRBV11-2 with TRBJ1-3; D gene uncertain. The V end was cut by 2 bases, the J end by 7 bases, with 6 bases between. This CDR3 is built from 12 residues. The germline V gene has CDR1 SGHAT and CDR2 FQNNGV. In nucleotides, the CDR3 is TGTGCCAGCAGCTTATATAGTAACACCATATATTTT. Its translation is CASSLYSNTIYF.

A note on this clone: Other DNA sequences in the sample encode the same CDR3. The CDR3 DNA reads TGTGCCAGCAGTTTAATAGGAGGCGGGGGCTACACCTTC. It encodes CASSLIGGGGYTF. The chain is built from TRBV12-3 or TRBV12-4 and TRBJ1-2, with D hard to call. V lost 2 bases and J lost 8, with 12 bases in between. The CDR3 runs 13 residues.

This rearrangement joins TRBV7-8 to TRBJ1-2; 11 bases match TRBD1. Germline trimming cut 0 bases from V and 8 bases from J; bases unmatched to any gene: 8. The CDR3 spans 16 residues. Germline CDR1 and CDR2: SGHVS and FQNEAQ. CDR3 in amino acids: CASSLAAGQGARGYTF. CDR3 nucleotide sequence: TGTGCCAGCAGCTTAGCAGCTGGACAGGGGGCGCGGGGCTACACCTTC.

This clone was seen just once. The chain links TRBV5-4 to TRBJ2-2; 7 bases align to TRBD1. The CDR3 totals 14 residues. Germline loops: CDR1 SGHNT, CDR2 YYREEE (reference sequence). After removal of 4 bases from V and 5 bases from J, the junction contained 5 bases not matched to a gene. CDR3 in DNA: TGTGCCAGCAGCCCCACAGGGGAAACCGGGGAGCTGTTTTTT. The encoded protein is CASSPTGETGELFF.

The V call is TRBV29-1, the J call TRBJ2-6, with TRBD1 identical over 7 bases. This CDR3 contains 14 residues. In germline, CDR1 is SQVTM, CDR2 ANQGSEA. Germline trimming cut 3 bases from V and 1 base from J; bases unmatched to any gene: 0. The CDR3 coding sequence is TGCAGCGTTGAGGACAGGTCTGGGGCCAACGTCCTGACTTTC. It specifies CSVEDRSGANVLTF. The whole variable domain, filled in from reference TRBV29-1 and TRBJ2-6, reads SAVISQKPSRDICQRGTSLTIQCQVDSQVTMMFWYRQQPGQSLTLIATANQGSEATYESGFVIDKFPISRPNLTFSTLTVSNMSPEDSSIYLCSVEDRSGANVLTFGAGSRLTVL.

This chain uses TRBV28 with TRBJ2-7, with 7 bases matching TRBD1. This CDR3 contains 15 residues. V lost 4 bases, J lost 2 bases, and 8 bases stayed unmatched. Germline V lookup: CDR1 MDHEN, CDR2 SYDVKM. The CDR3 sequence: CASSSHRGITYEQYF. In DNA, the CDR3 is TGTGCCAGCAGTTCTCACAGGGGAATTACCTACGAGCAGTACTTC.

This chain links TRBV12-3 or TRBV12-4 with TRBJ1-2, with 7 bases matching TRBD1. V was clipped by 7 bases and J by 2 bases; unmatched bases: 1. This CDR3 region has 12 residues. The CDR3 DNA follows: TGTGCCAGCACGGACAGGAACTATGGCTACACCTTC. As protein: CASTDRNYGYTF.

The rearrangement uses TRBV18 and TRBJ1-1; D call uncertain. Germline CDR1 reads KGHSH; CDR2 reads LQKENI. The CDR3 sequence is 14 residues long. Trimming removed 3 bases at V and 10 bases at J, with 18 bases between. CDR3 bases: TGTGCCAGCTCACCCCCTAGTCGGCCGACGCGAGCTTTCTTT. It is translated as CASSPPSRPTRAFF.